Following are 20 T cell receptor beta chains from one sample sequenced in a study of beta chain features in type 1 diabetes (dated by TCRdb to 2017 to 2018). Libraries came from the immunoSEQ multiplex PCR assay. The High Capacity cDNA Reverse Transcription Kit was used to reverse transcribe all of the isolated RNA, meaning that expressed TCRB transcripts were what got sequenced. Entries here come from immuneACCESS through TCRdb and include only in-frame sequences with V and J called. Some clones fail to appear in such tables; in the studies checked, an unresolved V gene covers under half of the shortfall, and the cause of the remainder is unknown. The sample data list over 350,000 clones, and roughly 16% of these were observed just once. The top ten clonotypes cover about 0.019% of the sample. The sample was naive CD4+ T cells from blood. The cell subset or site label of this sample denotes: true naive CD4+ T cells. Source of these receptors: a woman aged 18 to 35 in good health.

Only a few counts were recorded for this clone. CDR3 in DNA: TGTGCCAGCAGTCTCTCTTCTAGCGGGAGGAAACAGTACTTC. Translating gives CASSLSSSGRKQYF. The V and J genes are TRBV25-1 and TRBJ2-7; 11 bases fit TRBD2. The CDR3 loop spans 14 amino acids. From germline, CDR1 is MGHDK and CDR2 SYGVNS. V was clipped by 5 bases and J by 10 bases; unmatched bases: 10.

This chain connects TRBV5-1 to TRBJ2-7, with 7 bases matching TRBD2. The ends lost 0 bases at V and 6 bases at J; junction bases unmatched: 9. The CDR3 is made up of 15 amino acids. Germline values: CDR1 SGHRS, CDR2 YFSETQ. The CDR3 nucleotides are TGCGCCAGCAGCTTGGCCGGAGGGAGGGCCGGCGAGCAGTACTTC. Translation: CASSLAGGRAGEQYF.

This clone appeared a few times. The V gene is TRBV11-1, the J gene TRBJ2-7, with TRBD2 matching over 12 bases. The CDR3 length is 17 residues. Germline V gives CDR1 SGHAT, CDR2 FQDESV (reference sequence). The V and J ends lost 3 bases and 3 bases, in that order; junction bases with no gene match: 9. This CDR3 reads CASSLSGTSGPRYEQYF. The CDR3 bases are TGTGCCAGCAGCTTGTCCGGGACTAGCGGGCCCCGCTACGAGCAGTACTTC.

This clone was recorded a few times. The genes are TRBV18 and TRBJ2-2; TRBD1 aligns across 9 bases. CDR1 is KGHSH and CDR2 is LQKENI in the germline V gene. Unmatched junction bases numbered 7, after V lost 1 base and J lost 4 bases. This CDR3 has 17 amino acids. Here the CDR3 reads CASSPRDRDSVTGELFF. CDR3 nucleotides: TGTGCCAGCTCACCACGGGACAGGGATTCGGTCACCGGGGAGCTGTTTTTT.

This clone turned up a few times. The CDR3 DNA is TGTGCCAGCAGCTTGGGTGCGGGAGAGTCCTACAATGAGCAGTTCTTC. Its protein is CASSLGAGESYNEQFF. This rearrangement joins TRBV5-4 to TRBJ2-1, with TRBD2 matching 7 bases. CDR3 length equals 16 residues. V shed 0 bases, J shed 1 base, and the junction held 4 bases outside the gene matches. Per the germline V gene, CDR1 is SGHNT and CDR2 is YYREEE (reference sequence).

This clone was detected a few times. This chain links TRBV29-1 with TRBJ2-1; D call uncertain. Germline assignment: CDR1 SQVTM and CDR2 ANQGSEA. The V and J ends lost 7 bases and 6 bases respectively, with 16 bases between them. The CDR3 length is 13 residues. This CDR3 is CSGESGVINEQFF. CDR3 nucleotides: TGCAGCGGTGAGTCAGGCGTGATCAATGAGCAGTTCTTC.

The CDR3 loop reads CSVEEGGQGKTQYF. The CDR3 nucleotides are TGCAGCGTTGAAGAGGGGGGACAGGGAAAGACCCAGTACTTC. V is TRBV29-1 and J is TRBJ2-5, with 9 nucleotides matching TRBD1. V dropped 0 bases and J dropped 6; count of bases not matched to a gene: 5. The germline gives CDR1 SQVTM, CDR2 ANQGSEA. The CDR3 runs 14 residues. The variable domain in full, with the rest retrieved from reference TRBV29-1 and TRBJ2-5, is SAVISQKPSRDICQRGTSLTIQCQVDSQVTMMFWYRQQPGQSLTLIATANQGSEATYESGFVIDKFPISRPNLTFSTLTVSNMSPEDSSIYLCSVEEGGQGKTQYFGPGTRLLVL.

This clone was recorded a few times. The CDR3 region is CAGSRQAMQPQHF. CDR3 bases: TGCGCCGGATCCCGACAGGCCATGCAGCCCCAGCATTTT. The J gene is TRBJ1-5, the V gene TRBV23-1; the D gene is possibly TRBD1 (6 bases). TRBV23-1 is an ORF; its function is uncertain. V lost 11 bases, J lost 7 bases, and 18 bases lay in between. The CDR3 has 13 residues.

The chain carries TRBV29-1 and TRBJ1-1; D is unresolved. The germline gives CDR1 SQVTM, CDR2 ANQGSEA. The CDR3 runs 8 residues. Trimming stripped 7 bases from V and 7 bases from J, with 4 bases between. This chain's CDR3 is CSANEAFF. CDR3 in DNA: TGCAGCGCAAATGAAGCTTTCTTT.

This chain connects TRBV29-1 to TRBJ2-1, with D possibly matching TRBD2 (7 bases). Germline V gene sequence: CDR1 SQVTM, CDR2 ANQGSEA. V was clipped by 7 bases and J by 2 bases, with 18 bases between them. This CDR3 is built from 15 residues. CDR3 protein: CSAGGGALAYNEQFF. The CDR3 region has the DNA TGCAGCGCTGGAGGGGGGGCGCTGGCCTACAATGAGCAGTTCTTC.

This chain joins TRBV5-6 and TRBJ2-1; 7 nucleotides match TRBD2. CDR1 SGHDT and CDR2 YYEEEE come from the germline V gene. V lost 0 bases to trimming and J lost 7 bases; unmatched junction nucleotides: 4. There are 14 residues in the CDR3. The CDR3 DNA reads TGTGCCAGCAGCTTGGCGGCGGGAGCGAATGAGCAGTTCTTC. Protein sequence: CASSLAAGANEQFF.

The genes are TRBV7-9 and TRBJ1-1, with D perhaps matching TRBD1 (5 bases). Between the trimmed V and J ends, which lost 5 bases and 11 bases, there was a span of 15 bases. CDR1 and CDR2 from the germline V gene are SEHNR and FQNEAQ (reference sequence). This CDR3 is built from 12 residues. CDR3 DNA: TGTGCCAGCAGCCCAGGGCCACGGGGGGCTTTCTTT. Its translation: CASSPGPRGAFF.

The chain couples TRBV27 to TRBJ1-2, with 9 nucleotides matching TRBD1. Trimming cost V 1 base and J 6 bases; bases outside gene matches: 9. CDR1 is MNHEY, CDR2 SMNVEV, per germline (reference sequence). This CDR3 is built from 16 residues. The CDR3 protein is CASSLWGGTGKDGYTF. The CDR3 coding sequence is TGTGCCAGCAGTTTATGGGGGGGGACAGGGAAAGATGGCTACACCTTC.

The chain uses TRBV30 and TRBJ1-3; 10 bases agree with TRBD1. The J segment lost 3 bases and the V segment lost 3 bases, leaving 14 bases of the junction unmatched. Germline CDR1 reads GTSNPN; CDR2 reads SVGIG (reference sequence). The CDR3 is 18 residues long. The CDR3 is CAWSPGQGLSVLGNTIYF. In DNA form, the CDR3 reads TGTGCCTGGAGCCCGGGACAGGGGCTCTCTGTACTTGGAAACACCATATATTTT.

The J gene is TRBJ2-6, the V gene TRBV6-6, with 11 bases fitting TRBD1. The length of the CDR3 is 16 residues. CDR1 MNHNY and CDR2 SVGAGI come from the germline V gene (reference sequence). V was clipped by 5 bases and J by 8 bases; unmatched bases: 8. CDR3 sequence: CASSNWGQGDSNVLTF. The DNA of the CDR3 is TGTGCCAGCAGTAATTGGGGACAGGGGGATTCCAACGTCCTGACTTTC.

On this clone itself: The same CDR3 arises from other DNA sequences in this sample as well. CDR3 in amino acids: CASSYVRGNTEAFF. The CDR3 DNA reads as TGTGCCAGCAGTTACGTTCGGGGGAACACTGAAGCTTTCTTT. This sequence joins TRBV6-5 and TRBJ1-1; D remains unclear. The CDR3 is 14 residues long. V gave up 2 bases and J gave up 1 base, with 8 bases separating them. Looked up from germline, CDR1 is MNHEY and CDR2 is SVGAGI.

This clone was found a few times. This chain joins TRBV4-3 and TRBJ2-1; 9 nucleotides agree with TRBD1. The trim removed 3 bases at V and 9 bases at J, leaving 12 bases unmatched. The CDR3 is made up of 16 amino acids. Germline V gene data show CDR1 as LGHNA and CDR2 as YSLEER. The DNA for the CDR3 is TGCGCCAGCAGCCACTCCGGGACAGGGTCCCGTGTTGAGCAGTTCTTC. Amino acids: CASSHSGTGSRVEQFF.

As regards this clone: This sample includes further DNA sequences coding for the same CDR3. The V gene is TRBV5-1, the J gene TRBJ1-4, with TRBD1 matching over 8 bases. V lost 4 bases to trimming and J lost 8 bases; unmatched junction nucleotides: 7. Per the germline V gene, CDR1 is SGHRS and CDR2 is YFSETQ. The CDR3 totals 14 residues. CDR3 DNA: TGCGCCAGCAGCCCCGGACAGGGCCGCGAAAAACTGTTTTTT. As protein: CASSPGQGREKLFF.

This clone was seen a handful of times. The V and J genes are TRBV10-3 and TRBJ2-1, with TRBD1 identical over 8 bases. The CDR3 spans 15 residues. Per germline, CDR1 ENHRY and CDR2 SYGVKD. The ends lost 6 bases at V and 2 bases at J; junction bases unmatched: 6. CDR3 sequence: CAIRDRDLPYNEQFF. The CDR3 DNA reads as TGTGCCATCAGGGACAGGGATCTGCCCTACAATGAGCAGTTCTTC.

This chain uses TRBV5-1 with TRBJ2-6; 11 nucleotides agree with TRBD1. Germline CDR1 reads SGHRS; CDR2 reads YFSETQ. Germline trimming cut 4 bases from V and 2 bases from J; bases unmatched to any gene: 8. This CDR3 region has 18 residues. CDR3 in DNA: TGCGCCAGCAGCCTGGACGGACAGGGGGCAGCTGGGGCCAACGTCCTGACTTTC. Its protein is CASSLDGQGAAGANVLTF.